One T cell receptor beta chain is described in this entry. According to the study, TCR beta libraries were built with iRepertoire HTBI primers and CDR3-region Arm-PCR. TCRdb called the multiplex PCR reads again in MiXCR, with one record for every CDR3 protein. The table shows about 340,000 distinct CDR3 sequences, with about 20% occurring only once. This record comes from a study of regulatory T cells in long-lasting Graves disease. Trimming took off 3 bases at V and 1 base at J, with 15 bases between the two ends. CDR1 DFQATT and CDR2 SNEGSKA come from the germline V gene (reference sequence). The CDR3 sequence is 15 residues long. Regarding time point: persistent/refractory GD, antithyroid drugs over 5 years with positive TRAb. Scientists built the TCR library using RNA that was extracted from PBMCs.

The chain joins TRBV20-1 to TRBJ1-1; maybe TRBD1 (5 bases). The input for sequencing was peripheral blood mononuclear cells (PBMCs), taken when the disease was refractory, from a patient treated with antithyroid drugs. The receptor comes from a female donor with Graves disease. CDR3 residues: CSARGTTDWNTEAFF. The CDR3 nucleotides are TGCAGTGCTAGGGGGACGACGGACTGGAACACTGAAGCTTTCTTT.